These T cell receptor beta chains were read from a single sample in a study of cytomegalovirus exposure and HLA in healthy donors. Measured with immunoSEQ multiplex PCR; TCRdb has only the in-frame clones, and not every one. The sample lists about 160,000 clones; nearly 80% were seen once. Input material: PBMCs. The receptors originated from a woman in her 50s in good health and CMV-seropositive. Each CDR3 is given with its conserved first and last residue. The D gene is left open where the match is weak. Some rows mark clone size as missing; the rest say once, few, many or name a class of expanded clone.

J,size,V,D,length,CDR3,DNA
TRBJ1-1,once,TRBV15,.,14,CATSFGERYTEAFF,TGTGCCACCAGCTTTGGAGAGCGGTACACTGAAGCTTTCTTT
TRBJ2-7,.,TRBV9,.,15,CASSPMWASAHEQYF,TGTGCCAGCAGCCCCATGTGGGCTAGCGCCCACGAGCAGTACTTC
TRBJ2-2,.,TRBV5-6,.,17,CASSQRPGVIYTGELFF,TGTGCCAGCAGCCAGCGCCCAGGGGTTATATACACCGGGGAGCTGTTTTTT
TRBJ2-5,once,TRBV18,TRBD1,16,CASSPQGALSRETQYF,TGTGCCAGCTCCCCACAGGGGGCCTTATCTCGGGAGACCCAGTACTTC
TRBJ1-2,.,TRBV2,.,13,CASSVAILAGYTF,TGTGCCAGCAGTGTCGCGATTTTAGCTGGCTACACCTTC
TRBJ2-4,.,TRBV6-5,.,15,CASSLRADYVNIQYF,TGTGCCAGCAGCCTACGGGCGGACTATGTCAACATTCAGTACTTC
TRBJ2-5,.,TRBV21-1,.,9,CAPTGTQYF,TGTGCCCCAACGGGGACCCAGTACTTC
TRBJ1-5,.,TRBV2,.,12,CASRDNNQPQHF,TGTGCCAGCAGGGACAACAATCAGCCCCAGCATTTT
TRBJ1-1,.,TRBV4-3,.,14,CASSQVYTGTEAFF,TGCGCCAGCAGCCAAGTGTATACCGGGACTGAAGCTTTCTTT
TRBJ1-6,once,TRBV13,.,16,CASSLPSDGPGSPLHF,TGTGCCAGCAGCTTACCCTCCGACGGTCCGGGATCACCCCTCCACTTT
TRBJ2-7,.,TRBV7-8,.,13,CASKGLALHEQYF,TGTGCCAGTAAGGGTCTAGCATTGCACGAGCAGTACTTC
TRBJ1-1,.,TRBV25-1,.,14,CASSEGRSNTEAFF,TGTGCCAGCAGTGAGGGCAGATCGAACACTGAAGCTTTCTTT
TRBJ1-2,.,TRBV6-6,.,14,CASSPETLRARYTF,TGTGCCAGCAGTCCCGAGACCCTCAGGGCCCGCTACACCTTC
TRBJ2-6,.,TRBV29-1,TRBD1,18,CSVLTRRDRLYGANVLTF,TGCAGCGTTCTTACCCGCCGGGACAGACTCTATGGGGCCAACGTCCTGACTTTC
TRBJ2-1,.,TRBV6-5,TRBD2,16,CASSYSGLAGGHEQFF,TGTGCCAGCAGTTACTCGGGACTAGCGGGAGGACACGAGCAGTTCTTC
TRBJ1-1,.,TRBV7-9,TRBD1,14,CASSLGGQNHEAFF,TGTGCCAGCAGCTTAGGGGGACAGAACCATGAAGCTTTCTTT
TRBJ1-1,.,TRBV5-1,.,13,CASSSTPNTEAFF,TGCGCCAGCAGCTCGACACCGAACACTGAAGCTTTCTTT
TRBJ1-5,few,TRBV18,.,13,CASSWGRDQPQHF,TGTGCCAGCTCCTGGGGCAGAGATCAGCCCCAGCATTTT
TRBJ2-7,.,TRBV29-1,.,14,CSVETVQGNYEQYF,TGCAGCGTTGAAACGGTTCAGGGAAACTACGAGCAGTACTTC
TRBJ2-7,.,TRBV18,.,13,CASSPGHSYEQYF,TGTGCCAGCTCACCGGGACATTCCTACGAGCAGTACTTC
TRBJ1-1,.,TRBV7-8,.,14,CASSLVWGGTEAFF,TGTGCCAGCAGCTTAGTTTGGGGGGGCACTGAAGCTTTCTTT
TRBJ1-6,.,TRBV4-3,TRBD1,15,CASSQERDRSLPLHF,TGCGCCAGCAGCCAAGAACGGGACAGGAGCCTCCCCCTCCACTTT
TRBJ2-7,.,TRBV7-6,.,15,CASSLEGRTGYEQYF,TGTGCCAGCAGCCTTGAGGGAAGGACGGGCTACGAGCAGTACTTC
TRBJ2-2,once,TRBV2,TRBD2,15,CASSGLAGGAGELFF,TGTGCCAGCAGTGGGCTAGCGGGAGGAGCCGGGGAGCTGTTTTTT
TRBJ1-1,.,TRBV28,TRBD1,13,CASNRDRAGGAFF,TGTGCCAGCAATAGGGACAGGGCAGGCGGGGCTTTCTTT
TRBJ1-5,.,TRBV7-9,.,14,CASSLNTLNQPQHF,TGTGCCAGCAGCTTAAACACCTTAAATCAGCCCCAGCATTTT
TRBJ2-3,.,TRBV9,TRBD1,13,CASSVPGTGPQYF,TGTGCCAGCAGCGTCCCCGGGACAGGGCCGCAGTATTTT
TRBJ1-6,.,TRBV6-5,TRBD1,15,CASSFLTGGNSPLHF,TGTGCCAGCAGTTTCCTAACAGGGGGTAATTCACCCCTCCACTTT
TRBJ2-1,.,TRBV6-1,TRBD2,20,CASSGSNKGTSGGSYNEQFF,TGTGCCAGCAGTGGTTCCAATAAGGGGACTAGCGGGGGCTCCTACAATGAGCAGTTCTTC
TRBJ1-2,.,TRBV29-1,TRBD1,13,CSGRGQGADGYTF,TGCAGCGGTCGTGGACAGGGGGCGGATGGCTACACCTTC
TRBJ1-2,few,TRBV25-1,.,13,CASSDRGVRGYTF,TGTGCCAGCAGTGACAGGGGCGTCAGAGGCTACACCTTC
TRBJ2-3,.,TRBV2,.,17,CASSEFSRWIGTDTQYF,TGTGCCAGCAGTGAATTTTCGCGGTGGATAGGTACAGATACGCAGTATTTT
TRBJ1-2,.,TRBV15,TRBD1,14,CATSRDRGLRGYTF,TGTGCCACCAGCCGCGACAGGGGGTTGCGGGGCTACACCTTC
TRBJ1-4,few,TRBV30,.,14,CAWTAGSYNEKLFF,TGTGCCTGGACCGCAGGGTCCTATAATGAAAAACTGTTTTTT
TRBJ2-5,.,TRBV27,.,11,CATIACWTQYF,TGTGCCACCATAGCTTGCTGGACCCAGTACTTC
TRBJ1-4,few,TRBV6-5,.,15,CASSAGTATNEKLFF,TGTGCCAGCAGCGCCGGGACTGCAACTAATGAAAAACTGTTTTTT
TRBJ2-5,.,TRBV6-1,TRBD1,15,CASKADRGPGETQYF,TGTGCCAGCAAAGCGGACAGGGGGCCGGGAGAGACCCAGTACTTC
TRBJ2-1,.,TRBV9,TRBD2,17,CASSVLSGEVLYNEQFF,TGTGCCAGCAGCGTTCTTAGCGGGGAGGTACTATACAATGAGCAGTTCTTC
TRBJ2-5,once,TRBV6-5,.,13,CASTREGGETQYF,TGTGCCAGCACCCGGGAAGGAGGGGAGACCCAGTACTTC
TRBJ1-2,.,TRBV5-1,TRBD1,16,CASSYLGGQGPYGYTF,TGCGCCAGCAGCTACCTTGGGGGACAGGGCCCCTATGGCTACACCTTC
TRBJ1-1,.,TRBV7-9,TRBD1,15,CASSPPGQGWTEAFF,TGTGCCAGCAGCCCTCCGGGACAGGGCTGGACTGAAGCTTTCTTT
TRBJ1-2,.,TRBV7-2,TRBD1,15,CASSLVAGGNYGYTF,TGTGCCAGCAGCTTAGTTGCAGGGGGCAACTATGGCTACACCTTC
TRBJ1-2,.,TRBV9,.,16,CASSAPTGWGFSGYTF,TGTGCCAGCAGCGCACCCACAGGGTGGGGATTCTCTGGCTACACCTTC
TRBJ2-7,.,TRBV29-1,TRBD1,15,CSVGTDRVPSYEQYF,TGCAGCGTCGGGACGGACAGGGTTCCGTCCTACGAGCAGTACTTC
TRBJ1-3,.,TRBV19,.,14,CASKAGESGNTIYF,TGTGCCAGTAAAGCAGGGGAATCTGGAAACACCATATATTTT
TRBJ2-5,few,TRBV7-2,.,13,CASSLPLYGTQYF,TGTGCCAGCAGCCTCCCCCTCTACGGGACCCAGTACTTC
TRBJ1-1,.,TRBV13,.,14,CASSLRGAVAEAFF,TGTGCCAGCAGCTTACGGGGGGCCGTAGCTGAAGCTTTCTTT
TRBJ2-5,.,TRBV9,TRBD2,16,CASSAGGVSGTETQYF,TGTGCCAGCAGCGCTGGGGGGGTCAGTGGCACAGAGACCCAGTACTTC
TRBJ2-3,.,TRBV5-1,TRBD2,17,CASSGSSGRLATDTQYF,TGCGCCAGCAGCGGATCTAGCGGGCGCCTCGCAACAGATACGCAGTATTTT
TRBJ1-1,.,TRBV6-4,.,14,CASSPDRTSTEAFF,TGTGCCAGCAGTCCCGACAGGACCTCCACTGAAGCTTTCTTT
TRBJ1-1,.,TRBV6-6,TRBD1,14,CASSYQGENTEAFF,TGTGCCAGCAGTTACCAGGGGGAGAACACTGAAGCTTTCTTT
TRBJ1-3,.,TRBV9,TRBD1,15,CASSVQGASGNTIYF,TGTGCCAGCAGCGTCCAGGGGGCGAGTGGAAACACCATATATTTT
TRBJ2-1,once,TRBV5-1,.,15,CASSQLTGTANEQFF,TGCGCCAGCAGCCAACTTACCGGGACTGCCAATGAGCAGTTCTTC
TRBJ1-1,.,TRBV25-1,TRBD1,14,CASARTGGGTEAFF,TGTGCCAGCGCTAGGACAGGGGGAGGAACTGAAGCTTTCTTT
TRBJ2-5,.,TRBV13,.,17,CASSLGRGRWRQETQYF,TGTGCCAGCAGCTTAGGCCGGGGAAGGTGGAGACAAGAGACCCAGTACTTC
TRBJ1-2,.,TRBV28,TRBD1,14,CASRSPGQGDGYTF,TGTGCCAGCAGATCCCCGGGACAGGGGGATGGCTACACCTTC
TRBJ2-7,.,TRBV5-4,TRBD1,16,CASSLGLQQGAYEQYF,TGTGCCAGCAGCTTGGGGCTCCAACAGGGGGCCTACGAGCAGTACTTC
TRBJ2-7,.,TRBV19,.,12,CASSKGTHEQYF,TGTGCCAGTAGTAAGGGGACACACGAGCAGTACTTC
TRBJ2-2,few,TRBV18,.,15,CASSPIQGRTGELFF,TGTGCCAGCTCCCCGATACAGGGTCGCACCGGGGAGCTGTTTTTT